This note documents a single T cell receptor beta chain sequence. Its antigen is as yet unknown. The PCR ran on 60 Vbeta and 13 Jbeta primers. Libraries were prepared by immunoSEQ multiplex PCR; TCRdb keeps only in-frame clonotypes and omits some of them. The sample lists some 190,000 clones, around four fifths occurring once. The data originate from a study of cytomegalovirus exposure and HLA in healthy donors. Study in general: Early on, a data release was issued that held approximately 92 million unique TCRs from HLA-typed donors.

Study-wide results and caveats: Earlier findings revealed that most TCR beta V segments proved productive either about 87% or about 30% of the time. Later work associated 16,951 TCR beta sequences with HLA alleles at 0.05 false discovery rate.

The sequence was collected from a woman between 40 and 55 years old in good health and CMV-seronegative. The sequenced sample was PBMCs.

This CDR3 reads CASRAQRERGETQYF. The CDR3 DNA reads as TGTGCCAGCAGAGCCCAGCGGGAGAGAGGAGAGACCCAGTACTTC. This chain connects TRBV6-7 to TRBJ2-5; TRBD2 matches at 8 bases. TRBV6-7 is flagged as an ORF with uncertain function. There are 15 residues in the CDR3. J gave up 4 bases and V 6 bases, and 10 bases lay outside the gene matches.